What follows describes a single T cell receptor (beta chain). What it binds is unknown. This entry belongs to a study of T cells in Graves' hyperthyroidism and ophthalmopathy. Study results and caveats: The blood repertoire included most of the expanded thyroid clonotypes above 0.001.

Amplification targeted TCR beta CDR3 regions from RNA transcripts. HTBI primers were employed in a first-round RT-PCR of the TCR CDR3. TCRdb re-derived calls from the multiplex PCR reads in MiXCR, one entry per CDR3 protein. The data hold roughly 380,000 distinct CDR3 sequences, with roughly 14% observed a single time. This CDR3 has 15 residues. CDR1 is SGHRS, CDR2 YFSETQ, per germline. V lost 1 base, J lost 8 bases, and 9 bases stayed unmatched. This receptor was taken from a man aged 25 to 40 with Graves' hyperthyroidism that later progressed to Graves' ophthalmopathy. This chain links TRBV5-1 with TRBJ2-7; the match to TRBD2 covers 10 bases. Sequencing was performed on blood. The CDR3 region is CASSLLSGTSEKQYF. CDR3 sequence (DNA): TGCGCCAGCAGCTTGTTATCCGGGACTAGCGAGAAGCAGTACTTC.